Below, 15 T cell receptor beta chains from the same sample are listed, as sequenced in a study of beta chain features in type 1 diabetes. Findings and limits, study-wide: Among all four CD4+ subsets, Type 1 diabetes patients had TCRB CDR3s that were moderately but significantly shorter.

No cognate antigen is known for these TCRs. Expressed TCRB transcripts were sequenced after all isolated RNA was converted to cDNA. Clones were sequenced by immunoSEQ multiplex PCR, and TCRdb holds only the in-frame ones, with some missing. The table has under 300,000 clones, roughly 22% seen once. The sequencing input was naive CD4+ T cells from blood. These receptors all come from a woman in her forties with type 1 diabetes.

This clone was detected a few times. CDR3 region: CASSLTVNYGYTF. As DNA, the CDR3 is TGTGCCAGCAGCCTTACAGTGAACTATGGCTACACCTTC. J is TRBJ1-2 and V is TRBV28; the D is unclear. The CDR3 has 13 residues. Trimming removed 6 bases at V and 2 bases at J, with 10 bases between. CDR1 MDHEN and CDR2 SYDVKM come from the germline V gene.

V usage is TRBV11-3 and J usage is TRBJ2-7; 11 nucleotides agree with TRBD1. Germline assignment: CDR1 SGHNT and CDR2 YENEEA. The V segment lost 5 bases and the J segment 0 bases; nucleotides outside the gene matches: 6. The CDR3 runs 16 residues. As DNA, the CDR3 is TGTGCCAGCAGCCCTGGGACAGGGGGTGGCTCCTACGAGCAGTACTTC. This sequence encodes CASSPGTGGGSYEQYF.

This chain joins TRBV19 and TRBJ2-7; 9 bases line up with TRBD1. J was trimmed by 4 bases and V by 4 bases; bases with no gene match: 8. This CDR3 has 15 amino acids. The germline V gene encodes CDR1 LNHDA and CDR2 SQIVND (reference sequence). The CDR3 loop is CASSTAPGQGYEQYF. The CDR3, as DNA: TGTGCCAGTAGTACTGCCCCGGGACAGGGTTACGAGCAGTACTTC.

V is TRBV2 and J is TRBJ2-5; 10 bases are shared with TRBD1. CDR1 SNHLY and CDR2 FYNNEI come from the germline V gene. Losses at the gene ends were 5 bases for V and 2 bases for J; bases not matched to a gene: 2. The CDR3 totals 14 residues. The CDR3 nucleotides read TGTGCCAGCAGTCGGGACAGGGGTCAAGAGACCCAGTACTTC. Translation gives CASSRDRGQETQYF.

In this sample, this clone turned up a few times. This chain uses TRBV4-2 with TRBJ2-7; 9 nucleotides match TRBD1. V gave up 4 bases and J gave up 6 bases; unmatched junction bases: 10. The CDR3 extends over 15 amino acids. In germline, CDR1 is LGHNA, CDR2 YNFKEQ. As DNA, the CDR3 is TGTGCCAGCAGCCCAGGCGGACAGGGGCCCCTCGAGCAGTACTTC. This translates into CASSPGGQGPLEQYF.

This clone showed up just a few times. The chain recombines TRBV29-1 with TRBJ1-1; D is perhaps TRBD1 (6 bases). Germline V gene lookup returns CDR1 SQVTM and CDR2 ANQGSEA. V was clipped by 7 bases and J by 5 bases, with 14 bases between them. The CDR3 sequence is 12 residues long. The CDR3 region is CSADSPWTEAFF. CDR3 bases: TGCAGCGCGGACAGTCCTTGGACTGAAGCTTTCTTT.

This clone appeared a few times. The chain employs TRBV4-1 and TRBJ2-1; possibly TRBD2 for D (6 bases). CDR3 length: 13 amino acids. From germline, CDR1 is MGHRA and CDR2 YSYEKL. V lost 4 bases to trimming and J lost 8 bases, with 12 bases between them. CDR3 amino acids: CASSLWGVDEQFF. CDR3 in DNA: TGCGCCAGCAGCCTTTGGGGGGTGGATGAGCAGTTCTTC.

The V gene is TRBV11-2, the J gene TRBJ2-1, with D uncertain. Per the germline V gene, CDR1 is SGHAT and CDR2 is FQNNGV. Trimming removed 5 bases at V and 10 bases at J, with 9 bases between. This CDR3 region has 11 residues. CDR3 protein: CASSPGLEQFF. In DNA form, the CDR3 reads TGTGCCAGCAGCCCAGGCTTAGAGCAGTTCTTC.

The gene calls are TRBV9 and TRBJ2-5; 15 positions match TRBD2. With V trimmed by 4 bases and J by 4 bases, 2 bases remained unmatched. CDR3 size: 15 residues. CDR1 and CDR2 from the germline V gene are SGDLS and YYNGEE. The CDR3: CASSSGLAGGETQYF. The DNA of the CDR3 is TGTGCCAGCAGCTCGGGACTAGCGGGAGGAGAGACCCAGTACTTC.

DNA of the CDR3: TGCGCCACCATTCAGGGGTACGATAGCAATCAGCCCCAGCATTTT. Its protein is CATIQGYDSNQPQHF. J is TRBJ1-5 and V is TRBV10-2; a weak D match, TRBD1 (6 bases). The CDR3 runs to 15 residues. The V gene lost 10 bases and the J gene lost 0 bases, with 16 bases spanning the gap. CDR1 is WSHSY and CDR2 is SAAADI in the germline V gene.

The rearrangement joins TRBV9 to TRBJ1-5; 7 bases agree with TRBD1. J lost 5 bases, V lost 2 bases, and 7 bases had no gene match. The CDR3 has 15 residues. CDR1 SGDLS and CDR2 YYNGEE come from the germline V gene. The CDR3 is CASSVTGDGDQPQHF. CDR3 nucleotides: TGTGCCAGCAGCGTCACAGGGGATGGGGATCAGCCCCAGCATTTT.

This clone was observed a few times. In the same sample, other DNA sequences code for this CDR3. The J gene is TRBJ2-5, the V gene TRBV28; no firm D call. The germline V and J ends were trimmed by 3 bases and 5 bases, with 4 bases remaining between them. Germline V gene data show CDR1 as MDHEN and CDR2 as SYDVKM. This CDR3 comprises 11 residues. In DNA form, the CDR3 reads TGTGCCAGCAGTTTGCGGGAGACCCAGTACTTC. This sequence encodes CASSLRETQYF.

The V gene is TRBV10-3, the J gene TRBJ1-6; D ambiguous. CDR1 is ENHRY and CDR2 is SYGVKD in the germline V gene. This CDR3 has 15 amino acids. V lost 2 bases to trimming and J lost 8 bases, with 13 bases between them. CDR3 in DNA: TGTGCCATCAGTGAGGACGGGTATCGGGATTCACCCCTCCACTTT. Protein product: CAISEDGYRDSPLHF.

V usage is TRBV28 and J usage is TRBJ1-1; D ambiguous. The CDR3 is 14 residues long. Germline V lookup: CDR1 MDHEN, CDR2 SYDVKM. Trimming shortened V by 6 bases and J by 4 bases, and 15 bases separated the two germline ends. CDR3 DNA: TGTGCCAGCAGCCAAATCTCAGCGAGCACTGAAGCTTTCTTT. Amino acid sequence: CASSQISASTEAFF.

This clone was counted a few times. This chain links TRBV2 with TRBJ2-5; 7 positions agree with TRBD1. J gave up 5 bases and V 3 bases, and 3 bases lay outside the gene matches. CDR3 length: 13 residues. The germline gives CDR1 SNHLY, CDR2 FYNNEI. DNA of the CDR3: TGTGCCAGCAGTGAGAGGGGGCGGGAGACCCAGTACTTC. This encodes CASSERGRETQYF.